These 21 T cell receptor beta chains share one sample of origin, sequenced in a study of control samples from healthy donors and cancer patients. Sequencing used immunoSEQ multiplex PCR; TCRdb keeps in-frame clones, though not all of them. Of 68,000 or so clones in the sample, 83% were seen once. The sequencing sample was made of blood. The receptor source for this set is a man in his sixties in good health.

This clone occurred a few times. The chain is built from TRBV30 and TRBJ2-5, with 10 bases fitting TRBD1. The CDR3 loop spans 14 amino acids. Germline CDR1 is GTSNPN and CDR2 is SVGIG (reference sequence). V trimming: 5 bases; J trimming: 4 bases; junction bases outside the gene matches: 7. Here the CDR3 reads CAWSTGGGGETQYF. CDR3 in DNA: TGTGCCTGGTCGACAGGGGGCGGTGGAGAGACCCAGTACTTC.

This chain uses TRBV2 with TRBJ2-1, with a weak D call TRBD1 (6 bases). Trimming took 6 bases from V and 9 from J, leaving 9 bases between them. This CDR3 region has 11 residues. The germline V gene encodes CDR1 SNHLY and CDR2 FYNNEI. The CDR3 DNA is TGTGCCAGCAGCAAAGGGGGTGAGCAGTTCTTC. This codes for CASSKGGEQFF.

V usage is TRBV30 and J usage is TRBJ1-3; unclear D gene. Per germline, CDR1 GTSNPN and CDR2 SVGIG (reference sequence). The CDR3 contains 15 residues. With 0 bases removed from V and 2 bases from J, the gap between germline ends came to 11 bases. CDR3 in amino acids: CAWSVSGPPGNTIYF. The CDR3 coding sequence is TGTGCCTGGAGTGTAAGCGGGCCCCCTGGAAACACCATATATTTT. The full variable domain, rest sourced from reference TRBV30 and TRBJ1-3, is SQTIHQWPATLVQPVGSPLSLECTVEGTSNPNLYWYRQAAGRGLQLLFYSVGIGQISSEVPQNLSASRPQDRQFILSSKKLLLSDSGFYLCAWSVSGPPGNTIYFGEGSWLTVV.

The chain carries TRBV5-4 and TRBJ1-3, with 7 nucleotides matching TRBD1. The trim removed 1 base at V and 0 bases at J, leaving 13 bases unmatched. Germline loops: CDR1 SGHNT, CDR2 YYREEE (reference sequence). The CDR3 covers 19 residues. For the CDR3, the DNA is TGTGCCAGCAGCTTGAATGGTAGGGACAGACCATTCTCTGGAAACACCATATATTTT. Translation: CASSLNGRDRPFSGNTIYF.

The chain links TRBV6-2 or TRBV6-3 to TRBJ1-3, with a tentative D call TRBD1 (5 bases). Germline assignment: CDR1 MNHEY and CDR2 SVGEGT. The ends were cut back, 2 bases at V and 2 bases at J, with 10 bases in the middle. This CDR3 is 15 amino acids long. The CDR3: CASSYQGSPGNTIYF. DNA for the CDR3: TGTGCCAGCAGTTACCAGGGCTCGCCTGGAAACACCATATATTTT.

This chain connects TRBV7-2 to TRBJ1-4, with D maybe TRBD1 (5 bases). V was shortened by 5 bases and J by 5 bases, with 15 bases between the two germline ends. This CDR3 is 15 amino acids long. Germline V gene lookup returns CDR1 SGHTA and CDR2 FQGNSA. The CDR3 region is CASSLPGLPNEKLFF. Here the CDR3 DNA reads TGTGCCAGCAGCCTCCCGGGACTCCCGAATGAAAAACTGTTTTTT.

The CDR3 DNA reads TGTGCCAACCTGGGACAGGGTGCCGCCACATATGACACTGAAGCTTTCTTT. Its protein product is CANLGQGAATYDTEAFF. The rearrangement uses TRBV5-8 and TRBJ1-1; 9 nucleotides line up with TRBD1. The CDR3 consists of 17 residues. V lost 9 bases to trimming and J lost 3 bases; unmatched junction nucleotides: 18. Looked up from germline, CDR1 is SGHTS and CDR2 is YDEGEE.

The CDR3 DNA is TGTGCCAGCAGCGGGCAGGGATTCACTGAAGCTTTCTTT. It codes for CASSGQGFTEAFF. This sequence joins TRBV11-2 and TRBJ1-1; TRBD1 is a possible D gene (5 bases). Germline CDR1 SGHAT, CDR2 FQNNGV. This CDR3 is 13 amino acids long. V shed 5 bases and J shed 4 bases, with 11 bases lying between them.

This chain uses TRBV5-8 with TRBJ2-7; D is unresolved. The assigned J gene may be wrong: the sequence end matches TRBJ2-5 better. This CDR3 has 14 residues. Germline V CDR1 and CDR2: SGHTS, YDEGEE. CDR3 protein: CASSLVLAQETQYF. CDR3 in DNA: TGTGCCAGCAGCTTGGTGTTAGCCCAAGAGACCCAGTACTTC.

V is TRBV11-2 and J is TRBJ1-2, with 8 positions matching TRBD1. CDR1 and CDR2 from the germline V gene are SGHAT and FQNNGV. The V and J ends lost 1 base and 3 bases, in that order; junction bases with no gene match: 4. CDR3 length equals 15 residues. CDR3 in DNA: TGTGCCAGCAGCTTAGGCCCGGGACAGGACTATGGCTACACCTTC. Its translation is CASSLGPGQDYGYTF.

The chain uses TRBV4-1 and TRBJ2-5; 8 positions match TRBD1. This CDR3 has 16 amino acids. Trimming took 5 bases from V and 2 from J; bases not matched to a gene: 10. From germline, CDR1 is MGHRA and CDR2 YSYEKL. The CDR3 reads CASSYGQGRIQETQYF. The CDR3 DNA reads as TGCGCCAGCAGCTATGGACAGGGACGGATTCAAGAGACCCAGTACTTC.

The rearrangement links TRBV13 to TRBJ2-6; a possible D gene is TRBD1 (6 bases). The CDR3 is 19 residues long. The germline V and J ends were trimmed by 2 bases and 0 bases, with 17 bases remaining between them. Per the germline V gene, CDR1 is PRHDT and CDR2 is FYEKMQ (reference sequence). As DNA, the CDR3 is TGTGCCAGCAGCTTAAATAACTGGGGCAGGGGCTCTGGGGCCAACGTCCTGACTTTC. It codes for CASSLNNWGRGSGANVLTF.

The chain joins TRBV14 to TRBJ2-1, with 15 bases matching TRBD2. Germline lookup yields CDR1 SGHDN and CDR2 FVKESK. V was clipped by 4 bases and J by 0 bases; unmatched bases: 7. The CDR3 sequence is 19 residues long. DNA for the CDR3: TGTGCCAGCAGCCCCAAAGGACTAGCGGGAGGGGTCTCCTACAATGAGCAGTTCTTC. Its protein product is CASSPKGLAGGVSYNEQFF.

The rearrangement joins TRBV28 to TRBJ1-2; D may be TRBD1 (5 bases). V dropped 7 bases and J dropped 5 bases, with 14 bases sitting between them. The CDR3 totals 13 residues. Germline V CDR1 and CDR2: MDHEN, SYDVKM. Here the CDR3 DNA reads TGTGCCAGCACGGGGGTAATGTGGTATGGCTACACCTTC. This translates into CASTGVMWYGYTF.

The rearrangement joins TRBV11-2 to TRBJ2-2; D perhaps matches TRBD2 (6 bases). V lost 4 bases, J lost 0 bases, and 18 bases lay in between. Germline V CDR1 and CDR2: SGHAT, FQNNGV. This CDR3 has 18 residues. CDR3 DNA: TGTGCCAGCAGCTCGATGCTGGACTATTTCGCGAACACCGGGGAGCTGTTTTTT. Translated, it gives CASSSMLDYFANTGELFF.

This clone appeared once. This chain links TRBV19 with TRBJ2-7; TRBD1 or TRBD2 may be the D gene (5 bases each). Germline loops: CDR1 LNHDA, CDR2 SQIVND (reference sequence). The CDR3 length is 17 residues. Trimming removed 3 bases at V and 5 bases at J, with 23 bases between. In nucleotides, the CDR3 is TGTGCCAGTAGTATTAATGGGGGACCCAAACATTGGGACGAGCAGTACTTC. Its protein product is CASSINGGPKHWDEQYF.

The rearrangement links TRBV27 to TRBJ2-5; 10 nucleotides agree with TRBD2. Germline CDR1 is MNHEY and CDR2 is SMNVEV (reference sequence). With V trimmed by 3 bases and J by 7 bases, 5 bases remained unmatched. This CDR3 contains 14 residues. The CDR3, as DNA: TGTGCCAGCAGTTTCGCTAGCGGGGGAGGGACCCAGTACTTC. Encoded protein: CASSFASGGGTQYF.

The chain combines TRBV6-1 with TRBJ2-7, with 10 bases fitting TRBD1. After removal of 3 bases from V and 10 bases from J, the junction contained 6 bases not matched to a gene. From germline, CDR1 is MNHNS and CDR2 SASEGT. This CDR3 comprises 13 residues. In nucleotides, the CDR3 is TGTGCCAGCAGTGACCGGGACAGGGGAGGACAGTACTTC. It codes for CASSDRDRGGQYF.

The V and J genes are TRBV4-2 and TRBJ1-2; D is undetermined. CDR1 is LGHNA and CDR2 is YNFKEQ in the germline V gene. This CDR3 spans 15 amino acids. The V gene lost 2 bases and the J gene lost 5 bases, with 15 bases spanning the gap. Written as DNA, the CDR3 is TGTGCCAGCAGCCAAAGTACCGGCGTGGAGTATGGCTACACCTTC. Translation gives CASSQSTGVEYGYTF.

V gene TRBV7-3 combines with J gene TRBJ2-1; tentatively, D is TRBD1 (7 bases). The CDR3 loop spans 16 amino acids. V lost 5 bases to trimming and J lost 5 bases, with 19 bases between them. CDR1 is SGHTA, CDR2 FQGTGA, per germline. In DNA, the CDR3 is TGTGCCAGCAGCCCTGTGCAGGGGGGCCTTAACAATGAGCAGTTCTTC. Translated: CASSPVQGGLNNEQFF.

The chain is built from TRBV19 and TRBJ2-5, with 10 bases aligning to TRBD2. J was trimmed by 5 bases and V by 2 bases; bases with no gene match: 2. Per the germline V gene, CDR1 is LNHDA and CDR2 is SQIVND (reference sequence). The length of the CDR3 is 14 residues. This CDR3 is CASSILAGVETQYF. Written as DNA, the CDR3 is TGTGCCAGTAGTATACTAGCGGGAGTGGAGACCCAGTACTTC.